These 30 T cell receptor beta chains originate from one sample sequenced in a study of shared clonotypes between healthy human individuals. Profiled with immunoSEQ multiplex PCR; TCRdb holds only in-frame clones, not every one. The table lists approximately 1,000,000 clones, about four fifths of them singletons. The specimen sequenced was memory CD4+ T cells from PBMCs. As to subset: CD45RA-negative fraction. These receptors were obtained from a man younger than 30 in good health. Some clones in this sample may be carry-over from other donors' samples.

There are a few counts of this clone. The chain carries TRBV6-1 and TRBJ2-4, with D maybe TRBD1 (5 bases). Looked up from germline, CDR1 is MNHNS and CDR2 is SASEGT. Between the trimmed V and J ends, which lost 7 bases and 0 bases, there was a span of 7 bases. The CDR3 has 13 amino acids. As DNA, the CDR3 is TGTGCCAGCACCAGGGAAGCCAAAAACATTCAGTACTTC. Protein sequence: CASTREAKNIQYF.

This clone appeared once. This chain joins TRBV6-6 and TRBJ1-2, with D possibly matching TRBD1 (5 bases). The length of the CDR3 is 15 residues. The germline gives CDR1 MNHNY, CDR2 SVGAGI (reference sequence). V was cut by 6 bases and J by 5 bases, with 19 bases left in between. The CDR3 reads CASSDAGSSWYGYTF. Written as DNA, the CDR3 is TGTGCCAGCAGCGATGCAGGGAGTAGTTGGTATGGCTACACCTTC.

This clone was picked up one time. Other DNA sequences in the sample encode the same CDR3. This chain joins TRBV5-6 and TRBJ2-5; D unclear. The CDR3 runs 12 residues. V was clipped by 2 bases and J by 5 bases, with 7 bases between them. Germline CDR1 and CDR2: SGHDT and YYEEEE. CDR3 amino acids: CASSFAEETQYF. As DNA, the CDR3 is TGTGCCAGCAGCTTTGCTGAGGAGACCCAGTACTTC.

The chain employs TRBV5-1 and TRBJ1-5; 8 bases match TRBD1. Trimming at V came to 2 bases and at J to 6 bases, leaving 4 bases not matched to a gene. Germline CDR1 SGHRS, CDR2 YFSETQ. The CDR3 spans 14 residues. CDR3 sequence (DNA): TGCGCCAGCAGCTTATACGGGACAGGTCAGCCCCAGCATTTT. Translated, it gives CASSLYGTGQPQHF.

V is TRBV28 and J is TRBJ2-3; D remains unclear. In germline, CDR1 is MDHEN, CDR2 SYDVKM. This CDR3 has 14 residues. Trimming cost V 5 bases and J 1 base, with 10 bases left between them. Here the CDR3 reads CASSPPVGTDTQYF. In DNA form, the CDR3 reads TGTGCCAGCAGTCCCCCAGTAGGCACAGATACGCAGTATTTT.

The CDR3 nucleotides are TGTGCCAGCAGCATCCTCTCTAGCGGGAGAAGGCAAGAGACCCAGTACTTC. Translation gives CASSILSSGRRQETQYF. The chain links TRBV7-2 to TRBJ2-5; 10 bases agree with TRBD2. The trim removed 5 bases at V and 2 bases at J, leaving 11 bases unmatched. CDR1 and CDR2 from the germline V gene are SGHTA and FQGNSA. This CDR3 comprises 17 residues.

The chain combines TRBV7-2 with TRBJ2-7, with 8 positions matching TRBD2. With V trimmed by 0 bases and J by 4 bases, 8 bases remained unmatched. The CDR3 contains 16 residues. Germline V gene lookup returns CDR1 SGHTA and CDR2 FQGNSA. Here the CDR3 DNA reads TGTGCCAGCAGCTTAGCGGGGGCGGGAGGAATTTACGAGCAGTACTTC. This sequence encodes CASSLAGAGGIYEQYF.

The chain joins TRBV5-1 to TRBJ2-5, with D uncertain. CDR1 SGHRS and CDR2 YFSETQ come from the germline V gene. The V end lost 0 bases, the J end lost 5 bases, and 26 bases lay between the germline ends. The CDR3 length is 19 residues. DNA for the CDR3: TGCGCCAGCAGCTTGGCCACGAGGCTAGTCAGAAGAGTGTGGGAGACCCAGTACTTC. Residues: CASSLATRLVRRVWETQYF.

This clone was picked up one time. The rearrangement uses TRBV6-1 and TRBJ2-3; 9 bases align to TRBD2. Germline V gene lookup returns CDR1 MNHNS and CDR2 SASEGT. The CDR3 totals 14 residues. The V and J ends lost 8 bases and 3 bases, in that order; junction bases with no gene match: 6. As DNA, the CDR3 is TGTGCCAGCTCGAATCTAGCGGGGACAGATACGCAGTATTTT. Translated, it gives CASSNLAGTDTQYF.

This clone has only a few counts. The chain links TRBV5-1 to TRBJ2-2, with a tentative D call TRBD1 (5 bases). V lost 4 bases to trimming and J lost 0 bases, with 13 bases between them. Germline assignment: CDR1 SGHRS and CDR2 YFSETQ. This CDR3 region has 16 residues. The CDR3 reads CASSQLDTSNTGELFF. CDR3 bases: TGCGCCAGCAGCCAGCTGGACACATCGAACACCGGGGAGCTGTTTTTT.

The V and J genes are TRBV18 and TRBJ1-5; 7 positions match TRBD1. V was pared by 2 bases and J by 2 bases, with 6 bases of the junction left unmatched. CDR1 and CDR2 from the germline V gene are KGHSH and LQKENI. The CDR3 totals 16 residues. The DNA for the CDR3 is TGTGCCAGCTCACCAGATCGGACAGGAGGCAATCAGCCCCAGCATTTT. Encoded protein: CASSPDRTGGNQPQHF.

V gene TRBV5-1 combines with J gene TRBJ1-3; a weak D match, TRBD1 (5 bases). Per the germline V gene, CDR1 is SGHRS and CDR2 is YFSETQ. The CDR3 is 17 amino acids. V lost 0 bases, J lost 9 bases, and 22 bases lay in between. The CDR3 here is CASSLAALSTDSSTIYF. CDR3 in DNA: TGCGCCAGCAGCTTGGCCGCGTTGTCGACCGACAGTAGCACCATATATTTT.

The CDR3 spells CASSFDGTGPYEQYF. CDR3 DNA sequence: TGCGCCAGCAGCTTTGACGGCACGGGGCCCTACGAGCAGTACTTC. J is TRBJ2-7 and V is TRBV5-1, with D possibly called TRBD1 or TRBD2 (5 bases each). The CDR3 covers 15 residues. Germline-derived CDR1 and CDR2 are SGHRS and YFSETQ. V was cut by 2 bases and J by 2 bases, with 14 bases left in between. The full variable domain, rest sourced from reference TRBV5-1 and TRBJ2-7, is KAGVTQTPRYLIKTRGQQVTLSCSPISGHRSVSWYQQTPGQGLQFLFEYFSETQRNKGNFPGRFSGRQFSNSRSEMNVSTLELGDSALYLCASSFDGTGPYEQYFGPGTRLTVT.

This clone was recorded a few times. The V and J genes are TRBV11-3 and TRBJ2-7; 11 bases fit TRBD2. The ends lost 6 bases at V and 7 bases at J; junction bases unmatched: 11. Germline V gene data show CDR1 as SGHNT and CDR2 as YENEEA. The CDR3 spans 15 residues. Here the CDR3 DNA reads TGTGCCAGCAGTCATCCGGGACTAGCGGCTGGAGAGCAGTACTTC. Encoded protein: CASSHPGLAAGEQYF.

Note on this clone: This sample includes further DNA sequences coding for the same CDR3. This chain joins TRBV9 and TRBJ2-2; D is undetermined. The CDR3 covers 13 residues. Germline V gene data show CDR1 as SGDLS and CDR2 as YYNGEE. Trimming pared 4 bases from V and 6 bases from J, leaving 10 bases between. In DNA form, the CDR3 reads TGTGCCAGCAGCCCACGTTCGGCCGGGGAGCTGTTTTTT. Protein: CASSPRSAGELFF.

The chain couples TRBV10-2 to TRBJ2-1; 11 bases are a match to TRBD2. V shed 1 base, J shed 8 bases, and the junction held 7 bases outside the gene matches. The CDR3 is made up of 16 amino acids. Germline V gives CDR1 WSHSY, CDR2 SAAADI. CDR3 loop: CASSEWRLAGYDEQFF. The CDR3 nucleotides read TGCGCCAGCAGTGAGTGGAGACTAGCGGGATACGATGAGCAGTTCTTC.

In this sample, this clone turned up a few times. The rearrangement joins TRBV5-6 to TRBJ2-7; D call uncertain. Germline loops: CDR1 SGHDT, CDR2 YYEEEE. There are 14 residues in the CDR3. The V end lost 2 bases, the J end lost 0 bases, and 9 bases lay between the germline ends. The CDR3 bases are TGTGCCAGCAGCTTCTTCCGCGGCTCCTACGAGCAGTACTTC. Its translation: CASSFFRGSYEQYF. Full variable domain (outside the CDR3, taken from reference TRBV5-6 and TRBJ2-7): DAGVTQSPTHLIKTRGQQVTLRCSPKSGHDTVSWYQQALGQGPQFIFQYYEEEERQRGNFPDRFSGHQFPNYSSELNVNALLLGDSALYLCASSFFRGSYEQYFGPGTRLTVT.

The genes are TRBV19 and TRBJ2-1; a possible D gene is TRBD2 (6 bases). The V end was cut by 4 bases, the J end by 4 bases, with 23 bases between. This CDR3 is built from 18 residues. The germline V gene has CDR1 LNHDA and CDR2 SQIVND (reference sequence). In nucleotides, the CDR3 is TGTGCCAGTAGTAGCCTCTCAAGGAGGCGGGGAGAGTACAATGAGCAGTTCTTC. Its translation: CASSSLSRRRGEYNEQFF. Together with reference TRBV19 and TRBJ2-1, the CDR3 gives the full variable domain: DGGITQSPKYLFRKEGQNVTLSCEQNLNHDAMYWYRQDPGQGLRLIYYSQIVNDFQKGDIAEGYSVSREKKESFPLTVTSAQKNPTAFYLCASSSLSRRRGEYNEQFFGPGTRLTVL.

V and J are TRBV19 and TRBJ1-3; D call uncertain. The CDR3 consists of 15 residues. Germline CDR1 is LNHDA and CDR2 is SQIVND (reference sequence). The V end was cut by 7 bases, the J end by 4 bases, with 17 bases between. The CDR3 sequence is CASTPGGSRGNTIYF. CDR3 nucleotide sequence: TGTGCCAGTACCCCCGGCGGGTCTCGCGGAAACACCATATATTTT.

The genes are TRBV5-4 and TRBJ2-1; TRBD2 matches 9 bases. The V gene's germline CDR1 is SGHNT and CDR2 YYREEE (reference sequence). The CDR3 consists of 16 residues. After removal of 4 bases from V and 5 bases from J, the junction contained 10 bases not matched to a gene. As DNA, the CDR3 is TGTGCCAGCAGCGGTAGATCGGGACTAGCTAACAATGAGCAGTTCTTC. It codes for CASSGRSGLANNEQFF.

This clone was detected only once. The chain is built from TRBV5-4 and TRBJ2-3; perhaps D is TRBD1 or TRBD2 (6 bases each). V was trimmed by 4 bases and J by 2 bases, leaving 20 bases between them. Germline CDR1 SGHNT, CDR2 YYREEE (reference sequence). The CDR3 totals 17 residues. The CDR3 DNA follows: TGTGCCAGCAGCGCACCCGGACGGCGGGGACACACAGATACGCAGTATTTT. Translating it yields CASSAPGRRGHTDTQYF.

The chain employs TRBV2 and TRBJ2-7; perhaps TRBD2 as D (6 bases). The CDR3 spans 12 residues. The V end was cut by 6 bases, the J end by 3 bases, with 9 bases between. The V gene's germline CDR1 is SNHLY and CDR2 FYNNEI. CDR3 DNA sequence: TGTGCCAGCAGGGGGGACTTCTACGAGCAGTACTTC. Amino acids: CASRGDFYEQYF.

The chain carries TRBV15 and TRBJ2-1; D gene unclear. This CDR3 is built from 14 residues. The germline V and J ends were trimmed by 5 bases and 9 bases, with 17 bases remaining between them. CDR1 LNHNV and CDR2 YYDKDF come from the germline V gene (reference sequence). CDR3 residues: CATSLVTHSGEQFF. The CDR3 DNA follows: TGTGCCACCAGCCTTGTGACACACTCGGGTGAGCAGTTCTTC.

V usage is TRBV11-2 and J usage is TRBJ2-3; 9 bases are shared with TRBD1. V shed 4 bases and J 4 bases; nucleotides not matched to a gene: 9. This CDR3 contains 16 residues. Germline V gene lookup returns CDR1 SGHAT and CDR2 FQNNGV. The CDR3 DNA follows: TGTGCCAGCAGCTCGCCCGGGACAGGGTTTTCAGATACGCAGTATTTT. Translating gives CASSSPGTGFSDTQYF.

The chain is built from TRBV28 and TRBJ1-5, with a weak D call TRBD1 (5 bases). Looked up from germline, CDR1 is MDHEN and CDR2 is SYDVKM. The CDR3 runs 16 residues. With 4 bases removed from V and 2 bases from J, the gap between germline ends came to 15 bases. The CDR3 region is CASSSARGIGNQPQHF. CDR3 sequence (DNA): TGTGCCAGCAGTTCCGCGAGGGGAATCGGCAATCAGCCCCAGCATTTT.

The V call is TRBV19, the J call TRBJ2-1; D perhaps matches TRBD2 (6 bases). Germline loops: CDR1 LNHDA, CDR2 SQIVND (reference sequence). CDR3 length: 15 amino acids. With 9 bases removed from V and 8 bases from J, the gap between germline ends came to 23 bases. The CDR3 is CASRTLTGEVYEQFF. DNA for the CDR3: TGTGCCAGCAGAACACTCACGGGAGAGGTGTATGAGCAGTTCTTC.

The V gene is TRBV5-1, the J gene TRBJ2-3; D gene uncertain. CDR1 and CDR2 from the germline V gene are SGHRS and YFSETQ. Deletions cut 1 base from V and 6 bases from J, with 6 bases between. The CDR3 totals 12 residues. The CDR3 DNA sequence: TGCGCCAGCAGCTTGATAGGGGATACGCAGTATTTT. Protein: CASSLIGDTQYF.

The gene calls are TRBV28 and TRBJ2-7, with 8 positions matching TRBD2. CDR3 length equals 16 residues. J lost 4 bases, V lost 3 bases, and 11 bases had no gene match. CDR1 MDHEN and CDR2 SYDVKM come from the germline V gene. CDR3 sequence (DNA): TGTGCCAGCAGTTTTAGCGGGACAACTGCCGTATACGAGCAGTACTTC. Protein sequence: CASSFSGTTAVYEQYF.

The chain links TRBV11-2 to TRBJ2-7, with 8 bases matching TRBD2. The CDR3 runs 15 residues. CDR1 SGHAT and CDR2 FQNNGV come from the germline V gene. V was clipped by 2 bases and J by 3 bases; unmatched bases: 6. This chain's CDR3 is CASSLRLAQNYEQYF. CDR3 in DNA: TGTGCCAGCAGCTTAAGACTAGCGCAGAACTACGAGCAGTACTTC. The full variable domain, with the rest looked up from reference TRBV11-2 and TRBJ2-7, is EAGVAQSPRYKIIEKRQSVAFWCNPISGHATLYWYQQILGQGPKLLIQFQNNGVVDDSQLPKDRFSAERLKGVDSTLKIQPAKLEDSAVYLCASSLRLAQNYEQYFGPGTRLTVT.

The CDR3 bases are TGTGCCAGCAACAGAGGGGCTAGCTGGTCTAGCACAGATACGCAGTATTTT. Its translation: CASNRGASWSSTDTQYF. The rearrangement joins TRBV28 to TRBJ2-3; D is perhaps TRBD1 or TRBD2 (5 bases each). The CDR3 is 17 residues long. CDR1 is MDHEN, CDR2 SYDVKM, per germline. The V end lost 7 bases, the J end lost 0 bases, and 20 bases lay between the germline ends.